This T cell receptor (beta chain) was obtained from a study of T cells after posttransplantation cyclophosphamide. Study outcomes and limitations: Blood and skin or GI T cell repertoires showed limited TRB overlap. Later post-transplant blood repertoires were often dominated by donor CD8+ memory clones. Recipient CMV seropositivity and CMV reactivation strongly tracked TRB clonality.

On the day of bone marrow donation, the related graft donor provided peripheral blood. The V end was cut by 5 bases, the J end by 4 bases, with 19 bases between. Germline assignment: CDR1 SGHVS and CDR2 FQNEAQ. The CDR3 is 16 residues long. TCRdb keeps only in-frame clones here, not all; method: immunoSEQ multiplex PCR. The sample holds tens of thousands of clones, roughly 92% seen once. Comment on this clone: Antigen specificity is unknown.

The chain carries TRBV7-8 and TRBJ2-3, with D perhaps matching TRBD1 (5 bases). Sequencing was performed on PBMCs. The sequence was obtained from a woman between 45 and 60 years old in good health and a related stem cell transplant donor. CDR3 in amino acids: CASSLGPSGWADTQYF. The CDR3 DNA sequence: TGTGCCAGCAGCCTGGGGCCGTCCGGGTGGGCAGATACGCAGTATTTT.